This TCR beta chain was captured in a study of T-cell memory formation after mild COVID-19. As for the study in general: TCR clusters were mostly donor specific. General study results and limits: Clones contracting over day 15 to 85 were CD4/CD8 balanced, with later expanders leaning CD4+. Cross-reactive memory appears to have joined, as suggested by some responding clones showing up in pre-infection memory.

CDR1 SEHNR and CDR2 FQNEAQ come from the germline V gene (reference sequence). The length of the CDR3 is 15 residues. Trimming removed 4 bases from V and 7 bases from J; junction bases left unmatched: 6. This clonotype was observed at least ten times. Its target is not known. One entry per CDR3 protein, called by TCRdb with MiXCR from the 5' RACE reads. Of some 120,000 distinct CDR3 sequences in the sample, roughly 6.2% were seen once. The clonotype comes from an adult woman who had mild COVID-19 (a few samples of this study predate the infection). Cell type and time point are not known. The sample taken for sequencing was PBMCs or a T cell subset sorted from them (not recorded which). The chain employs TRBV7-9 and TRBJ2-1, with 11 bases matching TRBD2. CDR3 sequence (DNA): TGTGCCAGCAGCTATAGCGGGAGGGCCCTGAATGAGCAGTTCTTC. It yields the protein CASSYSGRALNEQFF.